These 30 T cell receptor beta chains share one sample of origin, sequenced in a study of tumor-infiltrating lymphocytes in primary liver carcinoma. With around 520 ng total RNA as template and a constant-region primer, TCR beta cDNA was made. Three nested multiplex PCR rounds of slightly modified ARM-PCR generated TCR beta libraries. A C-beta reverse primer and TRBV1-TRBV30 forward primers served in each of the first two PCR rounds, at roughly 10 cycles apiece. Using its own MiXCR run on the multiplex PCR reads, TCRdb lists one record per CDR3 protein. The table lists some 180,000 distinct CDR3 sequences, around 60% of them singletons. In addition to blood RNA drawn from unsorted whole blood, germline DNA was extracted. Sequenced: peripheral blood. The origin of the receptors is a man aged 35-49 years with primary liver carcinoma and hepatitis B virus infection.

The V gene is TRBV28, the J gene TRBJ1-2; D unresolved. Per germline, CDR1 MDHEN and CDR2 SYDVKM. V was pared by 5 bases and J by 7 bases, with 14 bases between. The CDR3 contains 13 residues. CDR3 nucleotides: TGTGCCAGCAGTCCACCTCTGGTGGGTGGCTACACCTTC. It codes for CASSPPLVGGYTF.

With respect to this clonotype: This may stem from a read error, because a much larger clone lies one nucleotide away. The V gene is TRBV29-1, the J gene TRBJ2-1; D remains unclear. Trimming pared 8 bases from V and 9 bases from J, leaving 17 bases between. The germline gives CDR1 SQVTM, CDR2 ANQGSEA. The CDR3 consists of 12 residues. CDR3 loop: CSSGPTGAEQFF. CDR3 in DNA: TGCAGCTCCGGTCCGACTGGTGCTGAGCAGTTCTTC.

V gene TRBV6-2 or TRBV6-3 combines with J gene TRBJ1-4, with a weak D call TRBD1 (6 bases). CDR1 MNHEY and CDR2 SVGEGT come from the germline V gene. The V end lost 9 bases, the J end lost 2 bases, and 13 bases lay between the germline ends. CDR3 length: 14 amino acids. The CDR3 DNA sequence: TGTGCCAGTAGTCCGGACAGCACTAATGAAAAACTGTTTTTT. Translating it yields CASSPDSTNEKLFF.

Remarks on this clonotype: At one boundary the junction diverges from the germline segment, which might be a read error. This chain uses TRBV11-2 with TRBJ2-7; 7 bases map to TRBD2. The germline CDR1 and CDR2 sequences are SGHAT and FQNNGV. This CDR3 has 15 amino acids. The CDR3 here is CASSLSSGVTYDQYF. DNA of the CDR3: TGCGCCAGCAGCTTATCCAGCGGGGTTACCTACGATCAGTACTTC.

This clonotype occurred a few times. The genes are TRBV7-8 and TRBJ2-2; D not resolved. The V gene's germline CDR1 is SGHVS and CDR2 FQNEAQ. The CDR3 covers 13 residues. V was pared by 4 bases and J by 4 bases, with 7 bases between. CDR3 loop: CASSSIITGELFF. CDR3 DNA sequence: TGTGCCAGCAGCTCGATAATCACCGGGGAGCTGTTTTTT.

This clonotype appeared a few times. This chain joins TRBV10-1 and TRBJ2-3, with 14 nucleotides matching TRBD2. CDR3 length: 16 amino acids. The germline gives CDR1 WNHNN, CDR2 SYGVQD (reference sequence). With V trimmed by 6 bases and J by 4 bases, 6 bases remained unmatched. The CDR3 loop is CASRTGTSGSADTQYF. The CDR3 DNA is TGCGCCAGCAGAACAGGGACTAGCGGGAGTGCAGATACGCAGTATTTT.

For this clonotype: At one end the junction does not follow the germline gene, possibly because of a read error. J is TRBJ2-7 and V is TRBV11-2; no reliable D call. The CDR3 contains 13 residues. In germline, CDR1 is SGHAT, CDR2 FQNNGV. The CDR3 here is CVSSLGFTYEQYF. The CDR3 region has the DNA TGTGTCAGCAGCCTCGGTTTCACCTACGAGCAGTACTTC.

CDR3 nucleotides: TGTGCCAGCAATACCCGGGACAGGGCTAATGAAAAACTGTTTTTT. Translated, it gives CASNTRDRANEKLFF. The gene calls are TRBV12-3 or TRBV12-4 and TRBJ1-4, with 9 bases aligning to TRBD1. Trimming removed 7 bases from V and 3 bases from J; junction bases left unmatched: 6. CDR3 size: 15 residues.

The J gene is TRBJ2-2, the V gene TRBV4-2; D remains ambiguous. Trimming removed 4 bases from V and 1 base from J, with 7 bases in between. Germline V gene sequence: CDR1 LGHNA, CDR2 YNFKEQ. CDR3 length equals 14 residues. The CDR3 DNA reads as TGTGCCAGCAGCCGACTGGGGAACACCGGGGAGCTGTTTTTT. Translating it yields CASSRLGNTGELFF.

The chain uses TRBV4-1 and TRBJ2-1; TRBD2 matches at 13 bases. J gave up 2 bases and V 3 bases, and 1 base lay outside the gene matches. CDR1 and CDR2 from the germline V gene are MGHRA and YSYEKL. This CDR3 comprises 16 residues. CDR3 residues: CASSQTSGRTYNEQFF. The CDR3 DNA reads TGCGCCAGCAGCCAGACTAGCGGGAGGACCTACAATGAGCAGTTCTTC.

There are many counts of this clonotype. This chain connects TRBV11-2 to TRBJ2-1, with D unclear. Trimming pared 1 base from V and 0 bases from J, leaving 7 bases between. From germline, CDR1 is SGHAT and CDR2 FQNNGV. The CDR3 is 15 amino acids. For the CDR3, the DNA is TGTGCCAGCAGCTTAGCCGATAGCTCCTACAATGAGCAGTTCTTC. This codes for CASSLADSSYNEQFF.

In this sample, this clonotype turned up a few times. Since a much larger clone is just one base distant, this may be a read error. The chain uses TRBV6-5 and TRBJ2-5, with no clear D. The CDR3 has 14 amino acids. CDR1 and CDR2 (germline): MNHEY, SVGAGI. CDR3 nucleotides: TGTGCCATCAGTTATGGCGCGGCACAAGAGACCCAGTACTTC. Translated: CAISYGAAQETQYF.

V is TRBV11-2 and J is TRBJ2-5; D is uncertain. The V and J ends lost 3 bases and 1 base respectively, with 12 bases between them. The CDR3 runs 15 residues. Per the germline V gene, CDR1 is SGHAT and CDR2 is FQNNGV. CDR3 DNA: TGTGCCAGCAGCTTGGTGGTGCGGCCCCAAGAGACCCAGTACTTC. It translates to CASSLVVRPQETQYF.

To note about this clonotype: The germline gene is not matched at one end of the junction; a read error may be the cause. This sequence joins TRBV6-1 and TRBJ1-5; 7 positions agree with TRBD1. This CDR3 has 16 amino acids. CDR1 and CDR2 from the germline V gene are MNHNS and SASEGT. The CDR3 nucleotides read TGTGCCAGCAGTGCTATGGGGCAGGGGGGCAATCAGCCCCAGCGTTTT. Protein product: CASSAMGQGGNQPQRF.

The chain couples TRBV7-8 to TRBJ2-7; TRBD2 aligns across 13 bases. The CDR3 extends over 15 amino acids. V was clipped by 5 bases and J by 7 bases; unmatched bases: 8. Germline CDR1 reads SGHVS; CDR2 reads FQNEAQ. The CDR3 DNA is TGTGCCAGCAGCCCACTAGCGGGAGGGCCAATAGAGCAGTACTTC. It encodes CASSPLAGGPIEQYF.

The table lists this clonotype with a few counts. The chain carries TRBV6-2 or TRBV6-3 and TRBJ2-1; D remains ambiguous. Trimming stripped 5 bases from V and 6 bases from J, with 2 bases between. The CDR3 totals 10 residues. Germline lookup yields CDR1 MNHEY and CDR2 SVGEGT. This CDR3 reads CASSLNEQFF. The CDR3 DNA sequence: TGTGCCAGCAGTCTCAATGAGCAGTTCTTC.

In this sample, this clonotype turned up a few times. The chain joins TRBV2 to TRBJ2-2; 8 positions agree with TRBD1. This CDR3 has 14 amino acids. J gave up 6 bases and V 4 bases, and 4 bases lay outside the gene matches. CDR1 is SNHLY and CDR2 is FYNNEI in the germline V gene. In DNA form, the CDR3 reads TGTGCCAGCAGTGGGACAGGGTCCTCCGGGGAGCTGTTTTTT. Protein: CASSGTGSSGELFF.

Many counts were recorded for this clonotype. The CDR3 spells CASSMDRVLSISYEQYF. The CDR3 DNA follows: TGTGCCAGCAGCATGGACAGGGTTCTGAGTATTTCCTACGAGCAGTACTTC. This rearrangement joins TRBV11-2 to TRBJ2-7; 8 nucleotides align to TRBD1. V trimming: 5 bases; J trimming: 1 base; junction bases outside the gene matches: 13. The CDR3 totals 17 residues. CDR1 is SGHAT and CDR2 is FQNNGV in the germline V gene.

The rearrangement uses TRBV5-1 and TRBJ2-2; D is unresolved. Germline V lookup: CDR1 SGHRS, CDR2 YFSETQ. This CDR3 spans 16 amino acids. The ends were cut back, 5 bases at V and 0 bases at J, with 14 bases in the middle. The CDR3 spells CASRGSGLSNTGELFF. CDR3 coding DNA: TGCGCCAGCAGGGGTTCTGGGTTGTCGAACACCGGGGAGCTGTTTTTT.

V and J are TRBV5-1 and TRBJ2-1, with D unresolved. V was cut by 7 bases and J by 8 bases, with 19 bases left in between. The germline V gene encodes CDR1 SGHRS and CDR2 YFSETQ. The CDR3 is 14 amino acids. CDR3 bases: TGCGCCAGCGGCTCGCTAGTTCCCCCAGATGAGCAGTTCTTC. It specifies CASGSLVPPDEQFF.

This clonotype occurred many times. The gene calls are TRBV12-3 or TRBV12-4 and TRBJ2-5, with D uncertain. The CDR3 is made up of 12 amino acids. V lost 1 base and J lost 4, with 4 bases in between. The CDR3 loop reads CASSLEGETQYF. CDR3 nucleotide sequence: TGTGCCAGCAGTTTAGAGGGAGAGACCCAGTACTTC.

This clonotype was counted only a few times. V is TRBV29-1 and J is TRBJ2-2, with D unresolved. Germline V CDR1 and CDR2: SQVTM, ANQGSEA. Trimming removed 2 bases from V and 6 bases from J, with 7 bases in between. The CDR3 extends over 12 amino acids. In nucleotides, the CDR3 is TGCAGCGTTGAATTGAGACCCGGGGAGCTGTTTTTT. This translates into CSVELRPGELFF.

This clonotype was seen more than once but under ten times. V is TRBV12-3 or TRBV12-4 and J is TRBJ2-2; D remains ambiguous. The CDR3 extends over 12 amino acids. V gave up 5 bases and J gave up 5 bases, with 6 bases separating them. The CDR3 loop reads CASSTRTGELFF. Here the CDR3 DNA reads TGTGCCAGCAGTACAAGGACCGGGGAGCTGTTTTTT.

About this clonotype: The CDR3 ends on some other residue instead of the conserved phenylalanine or tryptophan, so this is likely a read error. The chain joins TRBV4-1 to TRBJ2-7, with TRBD1 as a possible D gene (5 bases). CDR3 length equals 15 residues. V dropped 6 bases and J dropped 5 bases, with 20 bases sitting between them. Germline CDR1 reads MGHRA; CDR2 reads YSYEKL. DNA for the CDR3: TGCGCCAGCAGTCCCCTGGGCAGGGATAACCACGAGCAGTACTTA. Protein sequence: CASSPLGRDNHEQYL.

This chain connects TRBV6-1 to TRBJ2-3, with 9 nucleotides matching TRBD2. The CDR3 runs to 14 residues. Germline CDR1 is MNHNS and CDR2 is SASEGT. J lost 3 bases, V lost 7 bases, and 5 bases had no gene match. DNA of the CDR3: TGTGCCAGCAAAGATACTAGCGGGACAGATACGCAGTATTTT. It encodes CASKDTSGTDTQYF.

On this clonotype itself: This may be a read error, as it is one base from a much larger clone. V usage is TRBV29-1 and J usage is TRBJ2-1; D call uncertain. CDR3 length: 11 residues. With 4 bases removed from V and 5 bases from J, the gap between germline ends came to 6 bases. Germline CDR1 and CDR2: SQVTM and ANQGSEA. The CDR3 loop is CSVATDNEQFF. CDR3 in DNA: TGCAGCGTTGCTACAGACAATGAGCAGTTCTTC.

The table lists this clonotype with many counts. Here the CDR3 DNA reads TGTGCCAGCAGCCAAGATATTGTCCCCTCCCTAAACAATGAGCAGTTCTTC. Amino acids: CASSQDIVPSLNNEQFF. This chain uses TRBV4-2 with TRBJ2-1; no clear D. Germline V gene sequence: CDR1 LGHNA, CDR2 YNFKEQ. V was cut by 0 bases and J by 5 bases, with 17 bases left in between. The CDR3 loop spans 17 amino acids.

In regard to this clonotype: Sequence at one end of the junction differs from germline and may be a read error. This sequence joins TRBV5-1 and TRBJ2-7, with 12 bases lining up with TRBD2. In germline, CDR1 is SGHRS, CDR2 YFSETQ. The CDR3 length is 14 residues. CDR3 sequence reads: CACSVTSGSYEQYF. The CDR3 DNA follows: TGCGCCTGCAGCGTGACTAGCGGGAGTTATGAGCAGTACTTC.

This chain connects TRBV4-1 to TRBJ2-1; TRBD2 agrees at 8 bases. V shed 4 bases, J shed 5 bases, and the junction held 10 bases outside the gene matches. Germline V gene sequence: CDR1 MGHRA, CDR2 YSYEKL. The CDR3 is 16 residues long. This chain's CDR3 is CASSRSGTSGDNEQFF. CDR3 coding DNA: TGCGCCAGCAGCCGATCCGGAACTAGCGGTGACAATGAGCAGTTCTTC.

Worth noting for this clonotype: A much larger clone sits a single nucleotide away, making a read error possible. The CDR3 here is CSAQKLTRESEAFF. Written as DNA, the CDR3 is TGCAGCGCCCAGAAGCTGACCCGGGAGAGTGAAGCTTTCTTT. This rearrangement joins TRBV29-1 to TRBJ1-1; D remains unclear. Trimming took off 7 bases at V and 7 bases at J, with 22 bases between the two ends. The CDR3 is made up of 14 amino acids. Germline assignment: CDR1 SQVTM and CDR2 ANQGSEA. Full variable domain (missing parts from reference TRBV29-1 and TRBJ1-1): SAVISQKPSRDICQRGTSLTIQCQVDSQVTMMFWYRQQPGQSLTLIATANQGSEATYESGFVIDKFPISRPNLTFSTLTVSNMSPEDSSIYLCSAQKLTRESEAFFGQGTRLTVV.